The 24 T cell receptor beta chains below all came from one sample that was sequenced in a study of CD8+CD57+ T cells in acquired aplastic anemia (dated by TCRdb to the late 2010s). Reads for this sample came from an Illumina HiSeq 2000. TCR beta VDJ combination and CDR3 sequence profiling used genomic DNA as the template. Starting from the raw public reads, TCRdb applied fastp trimming at Q25, assembled clones with MiXCR and retained in-frame beta chains. Rows with one shared CDR3 protein collapse into an entry with the most common genes and DNA. In this sample the table shows some 180,000 distinct CDR3 sequences, less than 55% of which occur a single time. The ten largest clones capture approximately 2.9% of the sample. Sequenced input: sorted CD4+, CD8+, or CD8+CD57+ T cells (not recorded which) from PBMCs. The receptors come from a human donor in good health.

V and J are TRBV10-2 and TRBJ1-2; 9 bases are a match to TRBD1. Germline V gives CDR1 WSHSY, CDR2 SAAADI. The CDR3 length is 15 residues. V lost 8 bases to trimming and J lost 3 bases; unmatched junction nucleotides: 10. For the CDR3, the DNA is TGCGCCAGCGGGCACGCGGGACAGGGTTACTATGGCTACACCTTC. It is translated as CASGHAGQGYYGYTF.

This clonotype was observed a few times. The rearrangement joins TRBV30 to TRBJ1-4, with D unresolved. Trimming shortened V by 0 bases and J by 8 bases, and 16 bases separated the two germline ends. Per the germline V gene, CDR1 is GTSNPN and CDR2 is SVGIG (reference sequence). The CDR3 is 15 amino acids. The CDR3, as DNA: TGTGCCTGGAGTGTAGGACTCGTTAGGGCCGAAAAACTGTTTTTT. As protein: CAWSVGLVRAEKLFF.

This clonotype was recorded many times. The rearrangement uses TRBV6-1 and TRBJ2-7, with 10 bases aligning to TRBD2. The CDR3 runs 15 residues. The V gene end was trimmed by 4 bases and the J gene end by 4 bases; junction bases not matched to a gene: 7. The germline gives CDR1 MNHNS, CDR2 SASEGT. CDR3 DNA: TGTGCCAGCAGTGCAGCACTAGCGGGATGGTACGAGCAGTACTTC. Protein sequence: CASSAALAGWYEQYF.

This clonotype was seen a handful of times. The chain is built from TRBV19 and TRBJ1-5; 9 bases fit TRBD1. V trimming: 6 bases; J trimming: 4 bases; junction bases outside the gene matches: 4. This CDR3 has 14 residues. CDR1 LNHDA and CDR2 SQIVND come from the germline V gene (reference sequence). This chain's CDR3 is CASRRTGENQPQHF. The CDR3, as DNA: TGTGCCAGTAGAAGGACAGGGGAAAATCAGCCCCAGCATTTT.

This clonotype was detected a few times. The DNA for the CDR3 is TGTGCCAGCAGCCAGACAGGGGCCAATCAGCCCCAGCATTTT. Its translation is CASSQTGANQPQHF. The rearrangement uses TRBV7-2 and TRBJ1-5, with 8 bases that match TRBD1. The junction had 3 bases not matched to a gene; V was cut back by 5 bases and J by 3 bases. The length of the CDR3 is 14 residues. Germline loops: CDR1 SGHTA, CDR2 FQGNSA.

The table lists this clonotype with a count of one. This rearrangement joins TRBV20-1 to TRBJ1-2; 8 positions agree with TRBD1. Germline V gene sequence: CDR1 DFQATT, CDR2 SNEGSKA (reference sequence). The CDR3 sequence is 14 residues long. The J segment lost 4 bases and the V segment lost 6 bases, leaving 10 bases of the junction unmatched. Here the CDR3 reads CSAGPAGQVYGYTF. The CDR3 bases are TGCAGTGCAGGACCAGCGGGACAGGTCTATGGCTACACCTTC.

The rearrangement uses TRBV10-3 and TRBJ1-6, with a tentative D call TRBD1 (6 bases). V was shortened by 4 bases and J by 10 bases, with 20 bases between the two germline ends. The CDR3 has 16 amino acids. From germline, CDR1 is ENHRY and CDR2 SYGVKD. The CDR3 DNA reads as TGTGCCATCAGTGCTAGAGTAGGGACACTAACATCACCCCTCCACTTT. It is translated as CAISARVGTLTSPLHF.

This clonotype was seen only a few times. The J gene is TRBJ1-6, the V gene TRBV24-1; no clear D gene. This CDR3 comprises 11 residues. V was trimmed by 9 bases and J by 7 bases, leaving 6 bases between them. CDR1 and CDR2 (germline): KGHDR, SFDVKD. CDR3 nucleotides: TGTGCCACCGTTAAAAATTCACCCCTCCACTTT. This sequence encodes CATVKNSPLHF.

This clonotype was found many times. The gene calls are TRBV5-1 and TRBJ2-5; possible D gene TRBD2, 5 bases. With 0 bases removed from V and 3 bases from J, the gap between germline ends came to 18 bases. CDR3 length: 17 residues. Germline V lookup: CDR1 SGHRS, CDR2 YFSETQ. CDR3 protein: CASSLEGIGGREETQYF. CDR3 nucleotides: TGCGCCAGCAGCTTGGAAGGTATAGGAGGTAGGGAAGAGACCCAGTACTTC.

This clonotype was seen ten or more times. This sequence joins TRBV15 and TRBJ2-3; 10 bases line up with TRBD1. V was clipped by 2 bases and J by 2 bases; unmatched bases: 7. This CDR3 is built from 17 residues. CDR1 and CDR2 from the germline V gene are LNHNV and YYDKDF (reference sequence). The CDR3 region has the DNA TGTGCCACCAGCAGACCGGGACAGGGGCCTAACACAGATACGCAGTATTTT. This translates into CATSRPGQGPNTDTQYF.

CDR3 sequence (DNA): TGTGCCACCAGTGATACAGGACAGGGCAGCACAGATACGCAGTATTTT. Its protein is CATSDTGQGSTDTQYF. The chain uses TRBV24-1 and TRBJ2-3; 8 bases are shared with TRBD1. The CDR3 runs to 16 residues. Germline CDR1 reads KGHDR; CDR2 reads SFDVKD. J was trimmed by 0 bases and V by 3 bases; bases with no gene match: 4.

In its sample, this clonotype was seen a few times. The gene calls are TRBV2 and TRBJ1-2; D remains ambiguous. The CDR3 covers 15 residues. Germline CDR1 reads SNHLY; CDR2 reads FYNNEI. Trimming pared 6 bases from V and 4 bases from J, leaving 18 bases between. The CDR3 coding sequence is TGTGCCAGCAGCCCACAAACTGGAGGGTTCTATGGCTACACCTTC. It yields the protein CASSPQTGGFYGYTF.

This clonotype has at least ten counts. The chain combines TRBV20-1 with TRBJ1-2, with D possibly TRBD1 on 5 matching bases. Germline V gene sequence: CDR1 DFQATT, CDR2 SNEGSKA (reference sequence). V lost 6 bases and J 13 bases, leaving 24 bases between the germline ends. The CDR3 is 13 residues long. DNA for the CDR3: TGCAGTGCCGCGATGGGGGTTAATATGTTAGGCACCTTC. The encoded protein is CSAAMGVNMLGTF.

Only a few counts were recorded for this clonotype. This may be a read error: a much more frequent sequence differs by one nucleotide. J is TRBJ2-7 and V is TRBV9; D gene uncertain. The CDR3 sequence is 13 residues long. Germline CDR1 SGDLS, CDR2 YYNGEE. V lost 4 bases and J lost 3, with 11 bases in between. The CDR3 DNA is TGTGCCAGCAGCCCCAGACCCAACTACGAGCAGTACTTC. The encoded protein is CASSPRPNYEQYF. Full variable domain (missing parts from reference TRBV9 and TRBJ2-7): DSGVTQTPKHLITATGQRVTLRCSPRSGDLSVYWYQQSLDQGLQFLIQYYNGEERAKGNILERFSAQQFPDLHSELNLSSLELGDSALYFCASSPRPNYEQYFGPGTRLTVT.

On this clonotype itself: One junction end does not reproduce the germline sequence, and a read error may be involved. The chain recombines TRBV7-9 with TRBJ1-3; D gene ambiguous. The CDR3 length is 13 residues. Germline CDR1 and CDR2: SEHNR and FQNEAQ (reference sequence). The CDR3 coding sequence is TGTGCCAGCAGCATACCTAGCGGAACCACCATATATTTT. Translating it yields CASSIPSGTTIYF.

This clonotype was seen more than once but under ten times. The chain carries TRBV10-3 and TRBJ1-6; maybe TRBD1 (6 bases). The CDR3 covers 14 residues. The germline V gene encodes CDR1 ENHRY and CDR2 SYGVKD. With 6 bases removed from V and 5 bases from J, the gap between germline ends came to 11 bases. The DNA of the CDR3 is TGTGCCATCAGCGGGACATACGATAATTCACCCCTCCACTTT. Residues: CAISGTYDNSPLHF.

Ten or more counts support this clonotype. V is TRBV5-5 and J is TRBJ2-1; D unresolved. The V gene lost 7 bases and the J gene lost 6 bases, with 20 bases spanning the gap. Germline V gene lookup returns CDR1 SGHKS and CDR2 YYEKEE (reference sequence). The CDR3 extends over 15 amino acids. The CDR3 protein is CASGPPTVSGNEQFF. The CDR3 bases are TGTGCCAGCGGCCCCCCGACCGTCTCCGGCAATGAGCAGTTCTTC. Looking up the rest from reference TRBV5-5 and TRBJ2-1 gives the full variable domain: DAGVTQSPTHLIKTRGQQVTLRCSPISGHKSVSWYQQVLGQGPQFIFQYYEKEERGRGNFPDRFSARQFPNYSSELNVNALLLGDSALYLCASGPPTVSGNEQFFGPGTRLTVL.

The CDR3 region is CASSYVDYRGDTQYF. CDR3 bases: TGTGCCAGCAGTTACGTGGATTACCGAGGAGATACGCAGTATTTT. The genes are TRBV6-5 and TRBJ2-3, with D hard to call. The CDR3 totals 15 residues. The V end lost 2 bases, the J end lost 5 bases, and 14 bases lay between the germline ends. Germline CDR1 and CDR2: MNHEY and SVGAGI.

The rearrangement uses TRBV4-1 and TRBJ2-4; D possibly corresponds to TRBD1 (5 bases). There are 18 residues in the CDR3. With 1 base removed from V and 6 bases from J, the gap between germline ends came to 22 bases. Germline loops: CDR1 MGHRA, CDR2 YSYEKL. The CDR3 reads CASSQGPLRTGHPNIQYF. The DNA for the CDR3 is TGCGCCAGCAGCCAAGGCCCCCTCCGAACAGGCCACCCAAACATTCAGTACTTC.

Remarks on this clonotype: A much larger clone lies one base from this, so it may be a read error. J is TRBJ2-2 and V is TRBV19; tentatively, D is TRBD2 (5 bases). CDR3 length equals 16 residues. Germline loops: CDR1 LNHDA, CDR2 SQIVND (reference sequence). Trimming removed 6 bases from V and 6 bases from J, with 20 bases in between. CDR3 coding DNA: TGTGCCAGTAGCCCCCCTGGAAGGGCGGGTGCCGGGGAGCTGTTTTTT. It yields the protein CASSPPGRAGAGELFF.

This clonotype was observed at least ten times. The chain is built from TRBV2 and TRBJ2-1; 8 bases line up with TRBD1. The V gene's germline CDR1 is SNHLY and CDR2 FYNNEI. The CDR3 is made up of 15 amino acids. With 5 bases clipped from V and 12 bases from J, the junction kept 15 bases outside the gene matches. CDR3 region: CASSTTGTGGSRQFF. The CDR3 DNA reads TGTGCCAGCAGTACCACCGGGACAGGCGGCTCGAGGCAGTTCTTC.

The sample holds many counts of this clonotype. This sequence joins TRBV20-1 and TRBJ2-1; 12 bases are a match to TRBD2. V gave up 5 bases and J gave up 0 bases; unmatched junction bases: 8. This CDR3 has 17 residues. CDR1 and CDR2 (germline): DFQATT, SNEGSKA (reference sequence). The CDR3: CSALRTSGDSSYNEQFF. CDR3 sequence (DNA): TGCAGTGCTCTGCGGACTAGCGGGGATAGCTCCTACAATGAGCAGTTCTTC.

At least ten counts were recorded for this clonotype. The chain is built from TRBV6-1 and TRBJ2-3; 15 positions agree with TRBD2. V lost 7 bases and J lost 3; bases outside the gene matches: 5. Looked up from germline, CDR1 is MNHNS and CDR2 is SASEGT. The CDR3 runs 16 residues. The chain's CDR3 is CASTGLAGGKTDTQYF. The CDR3, as DNA: TGTGCCAGCACCGGACTAGCGGGAGGGAAAACAGATACGCAGTATTTT.

This clonotype turned up a few times. The rearrangement links TRBV29-1 to TRBJ2-7; 7 nucleotides align to TRBD2. Per the germline V gene, CDR1 is SQVTM and CDR2 is ANQGSEA. This CDR3 region has 13 residues. Losses at the gene ends were 7 bases for V and 6 bases for J; bases not matched to a gene: 12. Written as DNA, the CDR3 is TGCAGCGCCGTCCAGGCGGGAGAACGCGAGCAGTACTTC. Its protein product is CSAVQAGEREQYF.